This T cell receptor (beta chain) was found in a study of vaccination and CD4 T cells after COVID-19. For the study at large: Across the group, participants received two doses of either BNT162b2 or mRNA-1273 vaccine.

Treatment of the sample: roughly ten-day PBMC culture with coronavirus spike peptide pools or control peptides (ViraFEST assay). With fresh IL-2 medium, half the medium was replaced on days 3 and 7. The Oncomine TCR Beta short-read assay was applied to DNA of cultured CD4+ T cells. In this case, cultured CD4+ T cells provided the extracted genomic DNA. TCRdb called the PCR reads again in MiXCR, with one record for every CDR3 protein. Seen here are approximately 7,400 distinct CDR3 sequences, 70% to 75% observed once, and the top ten hold around 15%. This clonotype has only a few counts. Its target is not known. Trimming shortened V by 4 bases and J by 6 bases, and 16 bases separated the two germline ends. The CDR3 totals 16 residues. Per the germline V gene, CDR1 is MNHEY and CDR2 is SVGAGI.

The receptor comes from a human donor who had recovered from COVID-19. The sample taken for sequencing was CD4+ T cells from blood, cultured in vitro. The chain uses TRBV6-5 and TRBJ1-6; D is possibly TRBD1 (6 bases). DNA for the CDR3: TGTGCCAGCAGTTTTCGAAATGGACAGACTAATTCACCCCTCCACTTT. This gives the protein CASSFRNGQTNSPLHF.